The source of this T cell receptor beta chain is a study of tumor and adjacent non-tumor tissue in lung cancer. Overall study results and limits: TCR diversity was significantly greater in tumor than normal lung tissue.

The template was RNA from unsorted bulk tissue. The library came from three nested PCR rounds adapted from ARM-PCR protocols. MiXCR, run by TCRdb on the multiplex PCR reads, gives a single entry per CDR3 protein. Among about 93,000 distinct CDR3 sequences listed, about 72% were seen once. Looked up from germline, CDR1 is ENHRY and CDR2 is SYGVKD. This CDR3 contains 16 residues. Regarding this clonotype: Antigen specificity is unknown. The germline gene is not matched at one end of the junction; a read error may be the cause.

The receptor was derived from a man aged 55 to 69 with non-small cell lung cancer. Specimen: lung tumor tissue. The chain links TRBV10-3 to TRBJ2-6; the match to TRBD1 covers 10 bases. DNA for the CDR3: TGTGCAATCAGTGGGACAGGGGACTCGGGGGCCAACGTCCTGACTTTC. Its translation: CAISGTGDSGANVLTF.